These 7 T cell receptor beta chains were sequenced from one sample in a study of OX40 agonist ivuxolimab in advanced cancers. Repertoires were generated with immunoSEQ multiplex PCR, while TCRdb's copy carries only in-frame clones and drops some. The profile shows around 45,000 clones, 88% of them singletons. Sequencing used CD4+ or CD8+ T cells sorted from blood, obtained in a trial of the OX40 agonist ivuxolimab. Every receptor here comes from an adult with an advanced solid tumor such as melanoma, head and neck, liver or kidney cancer.

V and J are TRBV2 and TRBJ1-2, with D hard to call. This CDR3 has 15 amino acids. Trimming stripped 4 bases from V and 2 bases from J, with 14 bases between. Per the germline V gene, CDR1 is SNHLY and CDR2 is FYNNEI. The chain's CDR3 is CASSVIPAGNYGYTF. CDR3 sequence (DNA): TGTGCCAGCAGTGTGATTCCAGCGGGCAACTATGGCTACACCTTC.

The chain combines TRBV18 with TRBJ2-7; D perhaps matches TRBD1 (6 bases). V was cut by 2 bases and J by 3 bases, with 11 bases left in between. Germline lookup yields CDR1 KGHSH and CDR2 LQKENI. This CDR3 has 14 residues. The CDR3 sequence: CASSPEIRGYEQYF. DNA of the CDR3: TGTGCCAGCTCACCAGAGATCAGGGGCTACGAGCAGTACTTC.

V is TRBV5-1 and J is TRBJ2-2, with TRBD2 matching 10 bases. The CDR3 is 17 amino acids. In germline, CDR1 is SGHRS, CDR2 YFSETQ. J lost 6 bases, V lost 1 base, and 9 bases had no gene match. The CDR3 DNA follows: TGCGCCAGCAGCTTGAACCCCCTAGCGGGAGAGGCCGGGGAGCTGTTTTTT. Encoded protein: CASSLNPLAGEAGELFF.

V usage is TRBV29-1 and J usage is TRBJ2-7; 12 nucleotides align to TRBD2. V gave up 4 bases and J gave up 0 bases; unmatched junction bases: 7. The germline V gene has CDR1 SQVTM and CDR2 ANQGSEA. The CDR3 has 16 amino acids. CDR3 protein: CSVVRLAGVSSYEQYF. CDR3 sequence (DNA): TGCAGCGTTGTTCGACTAGCGGGAGTCTCCTCCTACGAGCAGTACTTC.

This sequence joins TRBV5-5 and TRBJ2-4; D possibly matches TRBD1 or TRBD2 (6 bases each). V lost 3 bases and J 11 bases, leaving 18 bases between the germline ends. The CDR3 is 14 residues long. Germline CDR1 is SGHKS and CDR2 is YYEKEE (reference sequence). This chain's CDR3 is CASSSEWGAEVQYF. The CDR3 DNA sequence: TGTGCCAGCAGCTCAGAATGGGGGGCAGAGGTTCAGTACTTC.

The chain links TRBV2 to TRBJ1-2; D is ambiguous. V was trimmed by 2 bases and J by 11 bases, leaving 6 bases between them. This CDR3 spans 10 amino acids. The germline V gene has CDR1 SNHLY and CDR2 FYNNEI. The CDR3 spells CASSEYTYTF. In nucleotides, the CDR3 is TGTGCCAGCAGTGAATATACGTACACCTTC.

This rearrangement joins TRBV27 to TRBJ1-6; D is uncertain. Germline loops: CDR1 MNHEY, CDR2 SMNVEV (reference sequence). Trimming removed 2 bases from V and 8 bases from J, with 25 bases in between. The CDR3 is 19 residues long. The CDR3 region has the DNA TGTGCCAGCAGTTTAATCAGGACCGCTCGATTAGAGGGAGATTCACCCCTCCACTTT. Translation gives CASSLIRTARLEGDSPLHF.